This entry features one T cell receptor beta chain sequence. Its recognized antigen is unknown. It has no much larger one-base neighbor in the sample; base qualities were not kept. V sheds 6 bases and J sheds 4 bases, leaving 17 bases between their ends. From the germline V gene, CDR1 is MNHEY and CDR2 is SVGAGI. Inclusive of the bounding cysteine and phenylalanine, the CDR3 is 15 residues long. The read is trimmed to its CDR3 DNA, 45 bases read in frame from base 1. CD4+ T cells from unexposed donors were collected before the COVID-19 pandemic (2011-2018). After less than 13 days of culture, CD4+ T cells were isolated with the EasySep CD4+ T cell isolation kit. As cell numbers permitted, CD4+ T cells from unexposed donors were tested for reactivity to SARS-CoV-2 S and N and to four common cold coronavirus spike pools. PBMCs were cultured at under 2.5 million per well in IMDM supplemented with about 5.3% human AB serum and around 9.2 IU/ml IL-2. Half of the culture medium was replaced with fresh IL-2-containing medium on days 3 and 7. In general, every peptide culture condition was set up in three replicate wells. The leukapheresis product for the unexposed donors was obtained through commercial purchase. PBMCs were isolated from leukapheresis product or whole blood by Ficoll-Paque PLUS gradient centrifugation. PBMCs were either used fresh in the expansion assay or cryopreserved at -140 degrees C. The QIAamp Micro DNA Kit was used to extract genomic DNA from the CD4+ T cells.

The sample comes from a study of CD4 T cells in relation to SARS-CoV-2 and coronaviruses (dated by TCRdb to the early 2020s). Concerning the study at large: In the ViraFEST assay, PBMCs were grown with antigen for approximately 10 days, and TCR beta CDR3s were then sequenced to identify antigen-specific clonal expansions. Memory CD4+ T cell crossreactivity between SARS-CoV-2 and common cold coronavirus spike proteins was assessed at the TCR clonotype level in the study. Expansion assays from other donors in the study were sequenced with a different, Illumina-based TCR-beta assay. An HIV-1 Nef peptide pool or a culture without peptide was used as the negative reference condition. The Adaptive Biotechnologies TCR-sequencing kit was used to sequence samples from three pre-COVID donors and the naive versus memory experiments, while other data came from Illumina-based sequencing. Using patient-derived lymphoblastoid cell lines, the shared crossreactive spike epitopes were mapped to their HLA restriction. Points the paper makes about the study in general: The study was constrained by small numbers of patients and of tested TCRs. Because the crossreactivity analysis focused on spike protein, crossreactivity against other viral proteins was not assessed. Memory CD4+ clonotypes crossrecognizing SARS-CoV-2 and at least one common cold coronavirus spike were found in 55% to 70% of donors. Compared with monoreactive clones, crossreactive clones had significantly weaker SARS-CoV-2-driven expansion, a result consistent with antigenic imprinting. No donor contributed both pre-pandemic and post-infection samples, which limited tracing the source of pre-existing responses.

Library creation used the immunoSEQ multiplex PCR assay. In the paper's pipeline: During preprocessing, nonproductive sequences were removed, as were CDR3s that did not start with C, did not end with F or W, or were shorter than 7 amino acids. The MANAFEST web app identified antigen-specific clonotypes based on expansion compared with the reference and other culture wells. A clone was considered positive if the clone showed significant expansion compared with the reference culture in 2 of 3 replicate wells at an FDR below 0.05. A further requirement for positive clones was significant expansion compared with all other tandem wells, along with an odds ratio above 5. Pairwise Levenshtein distance, computed with the stringdist R package after three terminal residues were trimmed from each end, was used as the measure of CDR3 homology. Imported from immuneACCESS, the table was reduced by TCRdb to in-frame sequences with V and J called. These copies leave out some clones; in studies compared against another copy, an unresolved V gene accounts for under half, and the cause of the remainder is not known. That table furnishes V, J and clone size, whereas the DNA furnished D and trimming. Within this sample are about 26,000 clones, with about 81% of them counted one time only. The ten largest make up approximately 12% of the sample.

The sequence derives from a human donor in good health. Material: CD4+ T cells from PBMCs, cultured in vitro. Recombination linked TRBV6-5 to TRBJ2-3; a weak D assignment points to TRBD1 (6 bases agree). The nucleotide sequence reads TGTGCCAGCAGCGCTATTACAGGGCGCCCAGATACGCAGTATTTT. Its product reads: CASSAITGRPDTQYF.